This entry describes one T cell receptor beta chain. This entry belongs to a study of early T cells in non-severe SARS-CoV-2 infection. TCRdb analysed the 5' RACE reads with MiXCR anew, one entry per CDR3 protein. The sample shows about 84,000 distinct CDR3 sequences, 9.5% to 13% of them seen only once. This TCR was recovered from an adult who was a healthcare worker with PCR-confirmed SARS-CoV-2 infection or an uninfected control (not recorded which). What was sequenced was whole blood.

The CDR3 is CASSFTSRGHNEQFF. The CDR3 DNA reads TGCGCCAGCAGCTTCACTAGCAGGGGGCACAATGAGCAGTTCTTC. The chain joins TRBV5-1 to TRBJ2-1; 8 bases match TRBD1. The CDR3 runs to 15 residues. Per the germline V gene, CDR1 is SGHRS and CDR2 is YFSETQ. V lost 2 bases to trimming and J lost 5 bases; unmatched junction nucleotides: 6.